One and the same sample provided the 23 T cell receptor beta chains below, sequenced in a study of vaccination and CD4 T cells after COVID-19. The assay that was used to sequence DNA from cultured CD4+ T cells was the Oncomine TCR Beta short-read assay. TCRdb independently ran MiXCR on the PCR reads; one entry per CDR3 protein. The sample includes 20,000 or so distinct CDR3 sequences, almost 50% of them seen just once. Treatment specified: approximately 10-day PBMC culture with coronavirus spike peptide pools or control peptides (ViraFEST assay). Their antigens remain unidentified. Sequenced sample: CD4+ T cells from blood, cultured in vitro. All receptors derive from a human donor who had recovered from COVID-19.

This clonotype was seen a handful of times. This chain joins TRBV11-2 and TRBJ1-5; 8 nucleotides agree with TRBD1. The V segment lost 3 bases and the J segment 7 bases; nucleotides outside the gene matches: 8. The CDR3 has 15 amino acids. Germline V gives CDR1 SGHAT, CDR2 FQNNGV. CDR3 region: CASSFGQGSWQPQHF. CDR3 nucleotides: TGTGCCAGCAGCTTCGGACAGGGTTCGTGGCAGCCCCAGCATTTT.

In its sample, this clonotype was seen a few times. An end of the junction differs from the germline gene, which may be a read error. Written as DNA, the CDR3 is TGTGCCACCAGTCGGGGTTCCAAAAACATTCAGTACTTC. This translates into CATSRGSKNIQYF. The J gene is TRBJ2-4, the V gene TRBV27; D perhaps matches TRBD2 (5 bases). This CDR3 spans 13 amino acids. CDR1 MNHEY and CDR2 SMNVEV come from the germline V gene (reference sequence).

The chain carries TRBV6-1 and TRBJ2-1, with TRBD2 matching over 8 bases. Germline V gene lookup returns CDR1 MNHNS and CDR2 SASEGT. This CDR3 is 11 amino acids long. Unmatched junction bases numbered 2, after V lost 7 bases and J lost 9 bases. The CDR3 protein is CASKRGGEQFF. In nucleotides, the CDR3 is TGTGCCAGCAAACGGGGGGGTGAGCAGTTCTTC.

The J gene is TRBJ1-2, the V gene TRBV5-1; 8 nucleotides align to TRBD1. The CDR3 totals 14 residues. In germline, CDR1 is SGHRS, CDR2 YFSETQ. J gave up 6 bases and V 2 bases, and 6 bases lay outside the gene matches. The CDR3 DNA reads TGCGCCAGCAGCTTAAGTTCGACAGGGGATGGCTACACCTTC. As protein: CASSLSSTGDGYTF.

The chain carries TRBV6-1 and TRBJ1-1; the D gene is possibly TRBD1 (5 bases). Trimming stripped 6 bases from V and 10 bases from J, with 12 bases between. The CDR3 has 11 residues. Per germline, CDR1 MNHNS and CDR2 SASEGT. For the CDR3, the DNA is TGTGCCAGCAGCCAGACAGCCGGAGCTTTCTTT. This translates into CASSQTAGAFF.

V is TRBV7-2 and J is TRBJ1-2, with TRBD1 matching 7 bases. CDR3 size: 12 residues. Germline V gives CDR1 SGHTA, CDR2 FQGNSA. J gave up 8 bases and V 2 bases, and 2 bases lay outside the gene matches. The CDR3 sequence: CASSLNRGGYTF. The CDR3 DNA reads as TGTGCCAGCAGCTTAAACAGGGGCGGCTACACCTTC. Combining the CDR3 with reference TRBV7-2 and TRBJ1-2 gives the whole variable domain GAGVSQSPSNKVTEKGKDVELRCDPISGHTALYWYRQSLGQGLEFLIYFQGNSAPDKSGLPSDRFSAERTGGSVSTLTIQRTQQEDSAVYLCASSLNRGGYTFGSGTRLTVV.

This clonotype is labeled as medium-sized. The chain uses TRBV27 and TRBJ2-5, with TRBD2 identical over 8 bases. Germline V lookup: CDR1 MNHEY, CDR2 SMNVEV (reference sequence). V was pared by 6 bases and J by 5 bases, with 5 bases of the junction left unmatched. This CDR3 has 13 amino acids. Here the CDR3 DNA reads TGTGCCAGCAGCCAGCGGGAGAGGGAGACCCAGTACTTC. Protein sequence: CASSQRERETQYF.

The J gene is TRBJ1-5, the V gene TRBV19; 7 bases match TRBD1. V was pared by 3 bases and J by 4 bases, with 6 bases of the junction left unmatched. CDR1 and CDR2 from the germline V gene are LNHDA and SQIVND (reference sequence). This CDR3 comprises 15 residues. The CDR3 sequence: CASSIQGTANQPQHF. CDR3 nucleotides: TGTGCCAGTAGTATCCAGGGGACAGCGAATCAGCCCCAGCATTTT.

As to this clonotype: A junction boundary mismatches the germline segment, possibly from a read error. J is TRBJ2-7 and V is TRBV3-1; no firm D call. The germline CDR1 and CDR2 sequences are LGHDT and YNNKEL (reference sequence). The CDR3 consists of 9 residues. The CDR3 region has the DNA TGTGCCAGCAGCCAATCGTTTCTCTTC. This sequence encodes CASSQSFLF.

A few counts support this clonotype. The chain employs TRBV2 and TRBJ1-2, with D possibly TRBD1 on 5 matching bases. V lost 5 bases, J lost 7 bases, and 17 bases lay in between. The CDR3 has 14 residues. Germline CDR1 and CDR2: SNHLY and FYNNEI. Here the CDR3 DNA reads TGTGCCAGCAGTCGTGGCCGGGACCGAGGTGGCTACACCTTC. Protein product: CASSRGRDRGGYTF.

This clonotype turned up a few times. This chain connects TRBV19 to TRBJ2-5; 8 bases align to TRBD2. CDR1 and CDR2 from the germline V gene are LNHDA and SQIVND (reference sequence). V lost 4 bases, J lost 7 bases, and 5 bases stayed unmatched. The CDR3 runs to 13 residues. The CDR3 spells CASSRGLERTQYF. The DNA for the CDR3 is TGTGCCAGTAGTAGGGGACTAGAACGGACCCAGTACTTC.

This clonotype was picked up a small number of times. The V gene is TRBV30, the J gene TRBJ2-7, with a possible D match to TRBD1 (5 bases). Per the germline V gene, CDR1 is GTSNPN and CDR2 is SVGIG (reference sequence). The CDR3 runs 13 residues. Trimming shortened V by 5 bases and J by 3 bases, and 14 bases separated the two germline ends. The CDR3 loop reads CAWCRDGHYEQYF. CDR3 DNA: TGTGCCTGGTGTAGAGACGGACACTACGAGCAGTACTTC.

This clonotype was counted only a few times. The rearrangement links TRBV6-2 or TRBV6-3 to TRBJ2-1; 13 bases are a match to TRBD2. Trimming cost V 5 bases and J 8 bases; bases outside gene matches: 15. The CDR3 runs to 18 residues. Germline V gene sequence: CDR1 MNHEY, CDR2 SVGEGT. CDR3 amino acids: CASSQERGGTSGIDEQFF. For the CDR3, the DNA is TGTGCCAGCAGTCAAGAAAGAGGTGGGACTAGCGGGATCGATGAGCAGTTCTTC.

The V call is TRBV12-5, the J call TRBJ1-1; D remains ambiguous. The CDR3 has 16 amino acids. Trimming shortened V by 2 bases and J by 0 bases, and 13 bases separated the two germline ends. The germline V gene encodes CDR1 LGHNT and CDR2 FRNRAP. As DNA, the CDR3 is TGTGCTAGTGGTTTGTTGGAGGTCAGGATGAACACTGAAGCTTTCTTT. It translates to CASGLLEVRMNTEAFF. The variable domain in full, with the rest retrieved from reference TRBV12-5 and TRBJ1-1, is DARVTQTPRHKVTEMGQEVTMRCQPILGHNTVFWYRQTMMQGLELLAYFRNRAPLDDSGMPKDRFSAEMPDATLATLKIQPSEPRDSAVYFCASGLLEVRMNTEAFFGQGTRLTVV.

The gene calls are TRBV4-2 and TRBJ1-5, with 10 positions matching TRBD1. This CDR3 region has 17 residues. Looked up from germline, CDR1 is LGHNA and CDR2 is YNFKEQ. V lost 2 bases to trimming and J lost 4 bases; unmatched junction nucleotides: 8. CDR3 amino acids: CASSQTGVGQGNQPQHF. In DNA, the CDR3 is TGTGCCAGCAGCCAAACCGGAGTGGGACAGGGGAATCAGCCCCAGCATTTT.

This clonotype was found a few times. The chain uses TRBV6-2 or TRBV6-3 and TRBJ1-1; D possibly corresponds to TRBD1 (6 bases). Deletions cut 4 bases from V and 11 bases from J, with 14 bases between. This CDR3 has 12 amino acids. The germline V gene encodes CDR1 MNHEY and CDR2 SVGEGT. The CDR3 sequence: CASSFGGHQAFF. CDR3 DNA sequence: TGTGCCAGCAGTTTTGGGGGACATCAGGCTTTCTTT.

The CDR3 is CSASKSGRVYWEQFF. The CDR3 DNA sequence: TGCAGTGCTTCCAAAAGCGGGAGGGTTTACTGGGAGCAGTTCTTC. The chain employs TRBV20-1 and TRBJ2-1; TRBD2 matches 10 bases. Germline V gene sequence: CDR1 DFQATT, CDR2 SNEGSKA (reference sequence). The trim removed 5 bases at V and 10 bases at J, leaving 14 bases unmatched. The CDR3 is 15 residues long.

The chain employs TRBV25-1 and TRBJ1-1; possibly TRBD1 for D (5 bases). Deletions cut 1 base from V and 5 bases from J, with 20 bases between. The CDR3 covers 17 residues. CDR1 and CDR2 (germline): MGHDK, SYGVNS. In DNA, the CDR3 is TGTGCCAGCAGTGAATCCCTTGGGGCTGATAGGATTACTGAAGCTTTCTTT. It translates to CASSESLGADRITEAFF.

The chain uses TRBV7-9 and TRBJ1-1; D is ambiguous. This CDR3 spans 15 amino acids. Trimming removed 3 bases from V and 0 bases from J, with 11 bases in between. Germline CDR1 is SEHNR and CDR2 is FQNEAQ (reference sequence). The CDR3 sequence is CASSFSVGMNTEAFF. The CDR3 nucleotides read TGTGCCAGCAGCTTCAGTGTAGGGATGAACACTGAAGCTTTCTTT.

This chain connects TRBV9 to TRBJ2-7; TRBD2 might be the D (6 bases). V was pared by 3 bases and J by 1 base, with 14 bases between. CDR1 and CDR2 from the germline V gene are SGDLS and YYNGEE. This CDR3 has 15 amino acids. The CDR3 coding sequence is TGTGCCAGCAGCGGATCCCCGGGACTTTCCTACGAGCAGTACTTC. This codes for CASSGSPGLSYEQYF. Drawing the rest from reference TRBV9 and TRBJ2-7, the complete variable domain is DSGVTQTPKHLITATGQRVTLRCSPRSGDLSVYWYQQSLDQGLQFLIQYYNGEERAKGNILERFSAQQFPDLHSELNLSSLELGDSALYFCASSGSPGLSYEQYFGPGTRLTVT.

The genes are TRBV12-3 or TRBV12-4 and TRBJ1-5, with 9 bases identical to TRBD1. The CDR3 contains 13 residues. Trimming at V came to 7 bases and at J to 7 bases, leaving 5 bases not matched to a gene. The CDR3 loop reads CASTRDRVQPQHF. The CDR3 DNA is TGTGCCAGCACCCGGGACAGGGTACAGCCCCAGCATTTT.

This clonotype was seen more than once but under ten times. The chain combines TRBV6-5 with TRBJ1-1, with D possibly being TRBD1 (5 bases). The V end lost 1 base, the J end lost 7 bases, and 13 bases lay between the germline ends. The germline V gene encodes CDR1 MNHEY and CDR2 SVGAGI. CDR3 length: 14 residues. For the CDR3, the DNA is TGTGCCAGCAGTTACTGGCTCGGGGCTCATGAAGCTTTCTTT. This gives the protein CASSYWLGAHEAFF.

This clonotype was counted between two and nine times. V usage is TRBV11-2 and J usage is TRBJ1-2; the D is unclear. V dropped 5 bases and J dropped 5 bases, with 12 bases sitting between them. Germline CDR1 and CDR2: SGHAT and FQNNGV. This CDR3 has 13 residues. The CDR3: CASSEHLGYGYTF. The CDR3 DNA is TGTGCCAGCAGCGAGCACTTGGGGTATGGCTACACCTTC.